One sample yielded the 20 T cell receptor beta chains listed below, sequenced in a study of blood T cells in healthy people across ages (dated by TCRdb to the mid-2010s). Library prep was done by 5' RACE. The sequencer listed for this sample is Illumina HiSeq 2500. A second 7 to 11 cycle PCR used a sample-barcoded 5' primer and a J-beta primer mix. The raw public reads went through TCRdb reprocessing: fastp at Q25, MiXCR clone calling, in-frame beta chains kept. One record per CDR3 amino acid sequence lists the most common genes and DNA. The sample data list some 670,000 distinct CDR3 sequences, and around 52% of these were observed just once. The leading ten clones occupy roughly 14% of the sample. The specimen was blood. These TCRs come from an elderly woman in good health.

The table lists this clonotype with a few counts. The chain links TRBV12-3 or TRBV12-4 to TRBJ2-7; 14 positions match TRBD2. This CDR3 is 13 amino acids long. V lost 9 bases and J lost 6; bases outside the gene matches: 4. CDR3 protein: CASRLAGGLEQYF. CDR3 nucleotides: TGTGCCAGTCGACTAGCGGGAGGGCTCGAGCAGTACTTC.

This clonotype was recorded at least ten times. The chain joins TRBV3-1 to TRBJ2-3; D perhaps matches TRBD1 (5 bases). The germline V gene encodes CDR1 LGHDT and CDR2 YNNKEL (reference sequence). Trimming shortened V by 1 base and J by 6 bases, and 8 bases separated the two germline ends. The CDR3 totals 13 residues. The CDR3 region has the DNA TGTGCCAGCAGCCAAGGGGGCTTGGATACGCAGTATTTT. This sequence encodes CASSQGGLDTQYF.

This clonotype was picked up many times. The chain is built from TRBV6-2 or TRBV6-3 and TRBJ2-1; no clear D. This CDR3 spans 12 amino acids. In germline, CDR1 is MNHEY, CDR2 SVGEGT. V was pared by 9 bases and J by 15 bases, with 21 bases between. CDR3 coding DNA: TGTGCCAGTACCCCCCAACGTTCTAAGGGGTTCTTC. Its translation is CASTPQRSKGFF.

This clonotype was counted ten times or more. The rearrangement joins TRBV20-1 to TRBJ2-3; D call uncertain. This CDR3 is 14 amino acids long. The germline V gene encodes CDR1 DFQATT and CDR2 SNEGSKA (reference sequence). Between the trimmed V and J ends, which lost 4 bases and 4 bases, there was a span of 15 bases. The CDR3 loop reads CSAMTGRYADTQYF. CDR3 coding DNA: TGCAGTGCTATGACGGGCCGGTACGCAGATACGCAGTATTTT.

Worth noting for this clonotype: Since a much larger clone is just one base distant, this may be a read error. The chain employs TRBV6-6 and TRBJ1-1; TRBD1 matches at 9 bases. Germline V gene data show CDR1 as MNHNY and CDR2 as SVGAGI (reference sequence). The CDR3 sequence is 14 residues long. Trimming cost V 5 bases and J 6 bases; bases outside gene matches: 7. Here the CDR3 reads CASSHTGGNAEAFF. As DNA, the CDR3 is TGTGCCAGCAGTCATACAGGGGGCAACGCTGAAGCTTTCTTT.

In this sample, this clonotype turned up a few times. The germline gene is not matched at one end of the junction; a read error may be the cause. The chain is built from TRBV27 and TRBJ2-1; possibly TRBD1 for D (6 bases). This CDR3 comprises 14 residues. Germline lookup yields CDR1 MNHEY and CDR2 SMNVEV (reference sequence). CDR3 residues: CASSPTGSYNERFF. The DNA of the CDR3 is TGTGCCAGCAGTCCGACAGGCTCCTACAATGAGCGGTTCTTC.

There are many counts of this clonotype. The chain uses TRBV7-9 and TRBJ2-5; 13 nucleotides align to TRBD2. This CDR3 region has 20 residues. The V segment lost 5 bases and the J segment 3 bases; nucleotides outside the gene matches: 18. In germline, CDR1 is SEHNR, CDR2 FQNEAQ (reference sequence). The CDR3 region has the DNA TGTGCCAGCAGCCCACTTTGGGGGTTAGGACTAGCGGGGGCCGAAGAGACCCAGTACTTC. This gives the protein CASSPLWGLGLAGAEETQYF.

CDR3 nucleotides: TGCAGTGCAAATGGACAGCTGTCTAGCGACGAGCAGTACTTC. This translates into CSANGQLSSDEQYF. This sequence joins TRBV20-1 and TRBJ2-7, with D perhaps TRBD1 or TRBD2 (6 bases each). This CDR3 is 14 amino acids long. The germline V and J ends were trimmed by 6 bases and 5 bases, with 20 bases remaining between them. CDR1 DFQATT and CDR2 SNEGSKA come from the germline V gene (reference sequence).

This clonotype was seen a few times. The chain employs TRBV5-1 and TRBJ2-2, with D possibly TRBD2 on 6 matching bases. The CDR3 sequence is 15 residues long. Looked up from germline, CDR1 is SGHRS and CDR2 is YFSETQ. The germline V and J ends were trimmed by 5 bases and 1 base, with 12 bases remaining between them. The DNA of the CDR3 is TGCGCCAGCAGACCGCAGGGAGGGAACACCGGGGAGCTGTTTTTT. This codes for CASRPQGGNTGELFF.

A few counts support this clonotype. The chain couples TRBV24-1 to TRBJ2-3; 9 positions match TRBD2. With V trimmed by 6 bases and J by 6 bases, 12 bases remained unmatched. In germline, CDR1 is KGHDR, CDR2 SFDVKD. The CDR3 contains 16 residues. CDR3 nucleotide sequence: TGTGCCACCAGTCCCTCCCCGGGACTAGCAACCGATACGCAGTATTTT. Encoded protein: CATSPSPGLATDTQYF.

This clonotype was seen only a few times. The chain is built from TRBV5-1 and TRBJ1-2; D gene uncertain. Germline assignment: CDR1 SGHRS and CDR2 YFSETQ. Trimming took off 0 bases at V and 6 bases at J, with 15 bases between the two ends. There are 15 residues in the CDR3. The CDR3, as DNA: TGCGCCAGCAGCTTGGCCTCCCCCCGCGACGATGGCTACACCTTC. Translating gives CASSLASPRDDGYTF.

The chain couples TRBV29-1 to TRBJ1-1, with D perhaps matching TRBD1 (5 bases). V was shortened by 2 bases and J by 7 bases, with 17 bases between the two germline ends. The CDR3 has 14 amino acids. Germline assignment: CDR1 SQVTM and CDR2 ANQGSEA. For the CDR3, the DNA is TGCAGCGTTGAATTGTGGCAGGGACCGAATGAAGCTTTCTTT. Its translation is CSVELWQGPNEAFF.

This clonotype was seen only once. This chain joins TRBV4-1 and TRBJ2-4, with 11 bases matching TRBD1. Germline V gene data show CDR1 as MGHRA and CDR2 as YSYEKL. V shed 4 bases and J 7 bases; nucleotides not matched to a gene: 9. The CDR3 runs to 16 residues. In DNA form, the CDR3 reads TGCGCCAGCAGCCTTTCTCCAGGACAGGGGGCGAACATTCAGTACTTC. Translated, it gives CASSLSPGQGANIQYF.

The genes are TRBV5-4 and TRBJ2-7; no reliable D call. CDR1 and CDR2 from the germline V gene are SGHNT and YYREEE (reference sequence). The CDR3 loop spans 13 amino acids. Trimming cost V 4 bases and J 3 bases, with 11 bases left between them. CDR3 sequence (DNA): TGTGCCAGCAGCGTACGATACCGCTACGAGCAGTACTTC. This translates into CASSVRYRYEQYF.

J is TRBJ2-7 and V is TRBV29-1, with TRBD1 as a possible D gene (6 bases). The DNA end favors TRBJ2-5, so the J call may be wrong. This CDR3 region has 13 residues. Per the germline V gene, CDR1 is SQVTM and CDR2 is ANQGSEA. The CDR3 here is CSGQQGARKTQYF. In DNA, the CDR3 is TGCAGCGGTCAACAGGGAGCTCGGAAGACCCAGTACTTC.

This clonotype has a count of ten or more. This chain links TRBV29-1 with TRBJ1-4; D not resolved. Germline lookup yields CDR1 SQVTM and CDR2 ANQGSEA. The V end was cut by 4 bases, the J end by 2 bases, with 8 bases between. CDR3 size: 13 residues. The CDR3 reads CSVGGPTNEKLFF. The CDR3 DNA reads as TGCAGCGTTGGCGGACCCACTAATGAAAAACTGTTTTTT.

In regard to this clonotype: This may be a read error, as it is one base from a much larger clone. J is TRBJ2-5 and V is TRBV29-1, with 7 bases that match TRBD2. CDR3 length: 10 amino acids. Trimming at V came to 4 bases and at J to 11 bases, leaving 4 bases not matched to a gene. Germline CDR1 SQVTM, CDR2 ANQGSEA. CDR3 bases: TGCAGCGTTGGGACTAGTGTGCAGTACTTC. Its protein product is CSVGTSVQYF.

CDR3 loop: CASSSYPGLVRDEQYF. DNA for the CDR3: TGTGCCAGCAGCAGCTACCCGGGACTAGTAAGAGACGAGCAGTACTTC. The V and J genes are TRBV21-1 and TRBJ2-7; the D call of TRBD2 is as the table states it, not checked on the DNA. TRBV21-1 is recorded as a pseudogene. The CDR3 extends over 16 amino acids.

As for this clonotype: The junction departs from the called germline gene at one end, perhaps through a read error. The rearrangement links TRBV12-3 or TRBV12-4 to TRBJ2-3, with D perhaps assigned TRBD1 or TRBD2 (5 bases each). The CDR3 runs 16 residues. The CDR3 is CASSSRQTSSTDTRYF. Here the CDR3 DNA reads TGTGCCAGCAGTTCCCGACAGACTTCTAGCACAGATACGCGGTATTTT.

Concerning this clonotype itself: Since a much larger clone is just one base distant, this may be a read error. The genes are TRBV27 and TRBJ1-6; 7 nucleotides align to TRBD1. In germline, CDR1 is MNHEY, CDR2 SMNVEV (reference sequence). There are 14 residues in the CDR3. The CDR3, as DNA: TGTGCCAGCAGACTCCAGGGGGTTAATTCACCCCCCCACTTT. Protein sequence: CASRLQGVNSPPHF.